Shown below are 20 T cell receptor beta chains from a single sample sequenced in a study of shared clonotypes between healthy human individuals. It was CD45RO-negative cells, positively selected for CCR7, that made up naive CD8 cells, with terminally differentiated effector memory CD45RA+ cells excluded. Sequenced by immunoSEQ multiplex PCR; TCRdb stores in-frame clones only, minus some. The table includes roughly 2,000,000 clones, 85% to 95% detected once. The specimen sequenced was naive CD8+ T cells from PBMCs. These receptors were obtained from a man between 18 and 29 years old in good health. Some clones in this sample may be carry-over from other donors' samples.

The chain uses TRBV6-5 and TRBJ2-7; 10 positions match TRBD1. This CDR3 comprises 13 residues. The V gene's germline CDR1 is MNHEY and CDR2 SVGAGI. Trimming cost V 6 bases and J 6 bases; bases outside gene matches: 5. CDR3 nucleotide sequence: TGTGCCAGCAGGCGAGGGACAGGGGCCGAGCAGTACTTC. Translated: CASRRGTGAEQYF.

A remark on this clone: At the DNA level, this CDR3 is encoded by other sequences in the same sample as well. The J gene is TRBJ2-7, the V gene TRBV11-2; D unresolved. CDR1 is SGHAT, CDR2 FQNNGV, per germline. The CDR3 covers 15 residues. Trimming pared 1 base from V and 2 bases from J, leaving 12 bases between. CDR3 nucleotides: TGTGCCAGCAGCTTAGGGGCAGGAACCCCCTACGAGCAGTACTTC. Protein product: CASSLGAGTPYEQYF.

The chain combines TRBV28 with TRBJ1-2, with D possibly being TRBD1 (5 bases). The CDR3 has 17 amino acids. The germline V and J ends were trimmed by 1 base and 0 bases, with 15 bases remaining between them. In germline, CDR1 is MDHEN, CDR2 SYDVKM. CDR3 bases: TGTGCCAGCAGTTTATTTATAAGGGACGGAGCTAACTATGGCTACACCTTC. Amino acid sequence: CASSLFIRDGANYGYTF.

This clone was detected once. The rearrangement uses TRBV6-1 and TRBJ2-3; D ambiguous. The ends were cut back, 3 bases at V and 3 bases at J, with 13 bases in the middle. The CDR3 totals 15 residues. Germline V lookup: CDR1 MNHNS, CDR2 SASEGT. This chain's CDR3 is CASSEVVSRTDTQYF. CDR3 DNA sequence: TGTGCCAGCAGTGAGGTAGTGAGTCGGACAGATACGCAGTATTTT.

The V gene is TRBV28, the J gene TRBJ2-2; 10 positions match TRBD2. This CDR3 contains 14 residues. Germline V gene sequence: CDR1 MDHEN, CDR2 SYDVKM. The trim removed 10 bases at V and 2 bases at J, leaving 4 bases unmatched. The CDR3 DNA reads TGTGCCACCCGGACTAGCGGAAACACCGGGGAGCTGTTTTTT. Encoded protein: CATRTSGNTGELFF.

The V gene is TRBV7-9, the J gene TRBJ2-1, with unresolved D. In germline, CDR1 is SEHNR, CDR2 FQNEAQ (reference sequence). This CDR3 region has 13 residues. Deletions cut 0 bases from V and 6 bases from J, with 6 bases between. CDR3 DNA: TGTGCCAGCAGCTTAGCGCAATTCAATGAGCAGTTCTTC. Translated, it gives CASSLAQFNEQFF. The full variable domain, in which reference TRBV7-9 and TRBJ2-1 provide the parts outside the CDR3, is DTGVSQNPRHKITKRGQNVTFRCDPISEHNRLYWYRQTLGQGPEFLTYFQNEAQLEKSRLLSDRFSAERPKGSFSTLEIQRTEQGDSAMYLCASSLAQFNEQFFGPGTRLTVL.

This rearrangement joins TRBV29-1 to TRBJ2-7; possibly TRBD2 for D (6 bases). Trimming cost V 7 bases and J 6 bases, with 13 bases left between them. Germline CDR1 and CDR2: SQVTM and ANQGSEA. CDR3 length equals 11 residues. CDR3 amino acids: CSGTNSGEQYF. Written as DNA, the CDR3 is TGCAGCGGGACTAATAGCGGCGAGCAGTACTTC.

This chain joins TRBV9 and TRBJ2-3; weak D call: TRBD2 (5 bases). V lost 0 bases and J 5 bases, leaving 13 bases between the germline ends. CDR3 length: 15 residues. Germline CDR1 SGDLS, CDR2 YYNGEE. CDR3 DNA: TGTGCCAGCAGCGTAGAAGGGAGAGGAAAAGATACGCAGTATTTT. As protein: CASSVEGRGKDTQYF.

The rearrangement uses TRBV7-9 and TRBJ2-1; tentative D call: TRBD2 (6 bases). Germline values: CDR1 SEHNR, CDR2 FQNEAQ (reference sequence). The V end lost 0 bases, the J end lost 7 bases, and 10 bases lay between the germline ends. The CDR3 covers 14 residues. In DNA, the CDR3 is TGTGCCAGCAGCTTAGCGGGGGGTTGGAATGAGCAGTTCTTC. This encodes CASSLAGGWNEQFF.

The chain combines TRBV9 with TRBJ1-2; the D is unclear. This CDR3 contains 14 residues. Per germline, CDR1 SGDLS and CDR2 YYNGEE. V lost 4 bases, J lost 6 bases, and 16 bases lay in between. The CDR3 is CASSHTESTNGYTF. The CDR3 nucleotides are TGTGCCAGCAGCCATACGGAGAGTACAAATGGCTACACCTTC.

To note about this clone: The identical CDR3 is also encoded by other nucleotide sequences in the sample. The genes are TRBV6-5 and TRBJ1-1; D is unresolved. Germline V CDR1 and CDR2: MNHEY, SVGAGI. The CDR3 spans 15 residues. V was cut by 3 bases and J by 1 base, with 12 bases left in between. As DNA, the CDR3 is TGTGCCAGCAGTTATTCACGGACCGCGAACACTGAAGCTTTCTTT. This sequence encodes CASSYSRTANTEAFF.

V is TRBV15 and J is TRBJ1-4; the D gene is possibly TRBD1 (6 bases). The CDR3 consists of 16 residues. Trimming stripped 0 bases from V and 5 bases from J, with 13 bases between. The V gene's germline CDR1 is LNHNV and CDR2 YYDKDF (reference sequence). CDR3: CATSRDREGENEKLFF. CDR3 sequence (DNA): TGTGCCACCAGCAGAGATAGAGAGGGGGAAAATGAAAAACTGTTTTTT.

In this sample, this clone turned up once. The V call is TRBV15, the J call TRBJ1-1, with 7 bases identical to TRBD1. The CDR3 sequence is 15 residues long. Germline-derived CDR1 and CDR2 are LNHNV and YYDKDF (reference sequence). Losses at the gene ends were 5 bases for V and 0 bases for J; bases not matched to a gene: 6. The CDR3 sequence is CATSLDRAMNTEAFF. In DNA form, the CDR3 reads TGTGCCACCAGCCTAGACAGGGCTATGAACACTGAAGCTTTCTTT.

This clone has only one observation. The chain links TRBV12-5 to TRBJ1-5, with D tentatively TRBD1 (6 bases). Germline V gene data show CDR1 as LGHNT and CDR2 as FRNRAP. The V and J ends lost 3 bases and 4 bases respectively, with 19 bases between them. CDR3 length equals 17 residues. CDR3 loop: CASGFLRDKGPNQPQHF. DNA of the CDR3: TGTGCTAGTGGTTTCCTCCGGGACAAGGGCCCGAATCAGCCCCAGCATTTT.

The rearrangement links TRBV4-3 to TRBJ1-1; D gene unclear. The germline gives CDR1 LGHNA, CDR2 YSLEER. The CDR3 loop spans 14 amino acids. V was trimmed by 2 bases and J by 5 bases, leaving 12 bases between them. The CDR3 nucleotides are TGCGCCAGCAGCCAAACAGTCGAAGTAACTGAAGCTTTCTTT. This gives the protein CASSQTVEVTEAFF.

The chain combines TRBV27 with TRBJ1-2; D gene unclear. CDR3 length equals 14 residues. The V gene lost 5 bases and the J gene lost 4 bases, with 14 bases spanning the gap. From germline, CDR1 is MNHEY and CDR2 SMNVEV (reference sequence). Here the CDR3 DNA reads TGTGCCAGCAGTCCCCGCCCCCAAGGCTATGGCTACACCTTC. The encoded protein is CASSPRPQGYGYTF.

V and J are TRBV15 and TRBJ1-4; D unresolved. Trimming left V 4 bases short and J 4 bases short, with 10 bases between. The CDR3 covers 14 residues. Per germline, CDR1 LNHNV and CDR2 YYDKDF (reference sequence). The CDR3 nucleotides read TGTGCCACCAGCAACGACCGATTTAATGAAAAACTGTTTTTT. Translated: CATSNDRFNEKLFF.

The chain links TRBV7-3 to TRBJ1-1, with 9 bases aligning to TRBD1. CDR3 length: 14 residues. The germline CDR1 and CDR2 sequences are SGHTA and FQGTGA. V was pared by 3 bases and J by 4 bases, with 3 bases of the junction left unmatched. CDR3 region: CASSLDRGGTEAFF. The CDR3, as DNA: TGTGCCAGCAGCTTGGACAGGGGTGGCACTGAAGCTTTCTTT.

The chain uses TRBV5-6 and TRBJ2-5; 8 positions match TRBD2. This CDR3 contains 16 residues. The trim removed 2 bases at V and 1 base at J, leaving 7 bases unmatched. CDR1 is SGHDT and CDR2 is YYEEEE in the germline V gene. The CDR3 spells CASSLEREWPQETQYF. The DNA for the CDR3 is TGTGCCAGCAGCTTAGAGCGGGAGTGGCCCCAAGAGACCCAGTACTTC.

The gene calls are TRBV4-3 and TRBJ2-2; TRBD2 matches at 9 bases. The CDR3 contains 17 residues. The V gene's germline CDR1 is LGHNA and CDR2 YSLEER. V lost 0 bases to trimming and J lost 6 bases; unmatched junction nucleotides: 8. DNA of the CDR3: TGCGCCAGCAGCCAAGATCGTTGGCGGGAGGGGCCCGGGGAGCTGTTTTTT. Its translation: CASSQDRWREGPGELFF.